The 19 T cell receptor delta chains below all came from one sample that was sequenced in a study of γδ T cells in repeated Plasmodium falciparum infection. TCRdb reapplied CATT to the multiplex PCR reads. Among approximately 90,000 delta-chain clones listed, 0.75% to 1% were seen once. Vgamma9/Vdelta2+ and Vdelta2-negative gammadelta T cells were flow-sorted from PBMC for bulk sequencing. What was sequenced was gamma-delta T cells from blood. These receptors were obtained from a pool of human donors (malaria-infected and uninfected, not separated).

In its sample, this clone was seen a few times. This likely reflects a read error, since a far larger clone is one base away. Other DNA sequences in the sample encode the same CDR3. This chain joins TRDV1 and TRDJ1; TRDD2 matches at 7 bases. The J gene was missing in TCRdb and was found by matching the end of the DNA to germline. Trimming removed 9 bases from V and 0 bases from J; junction bases left unmatched: 22. The CDR3 loop spans 19 amino acids. Looked up from germline, CDR1 is TSWWSYY and CDR2 is QGS. CDR3 region: CALGTSIPTVWEYTDKLIF. CDR3 nucleotide sequence: TGTGCTCTGGGGACCTCTATTCCTACAGTGTGGGAGTACACCGATAAACTCATCTTT.

This clone was counted between two and nine times. A far larger clone is one base from this, pointing to a likely read error. The same CDR3 is also encoded by other DNA sequences in this sample. The J segment was not called; the V segment is TRDV1; the table calls TRDD3, which could not be checked here. The length of the CDR3 is 22 residues. The V gene's germline CDR1 is TSWWSYY and CDR2 QGS. CDR3 loop: CALGELVPKWGISRLNTDKLIF. CDR3 nucleotides: TGTGCTCTTGGGGAACTAGTGCCTAAATGGGGGATATCCCGTCTTAACACCGATAAACTCATCTTC.

This clone has at least ten counts. A far larger clone differs by one base, so this is likely a read error. Other DNA sequences from this sample encode an identical CDR3 as well. The chain uses TRDV1 and TRDJ1; no clear D gene. The germline V and J ends were trimmed by 2 bases and 0 bases, with 22 bases remaining between them. CDR1 TSWWSYY and CDR2 QGS come from the germline V gene. This CDR3 spans 19 amino acids. This CDR3 reads CALGESPPLRPPYTDKLIF. In DNA form, the CDR3 reads TGTGCTCTTGGGGAAAGCCCCCCACTCCGTCCGCCGTACACCGATAAACTCATCTTT.

Worth noting for this clone: TCRdb attributes to this sequence the protein of a much larger clone, which differs from the DNA translation at residue 11; a read error is likely, and the protein displayed is translated from the DNA. The V call is TRDV2, the J call TRDJ1; D remains unclear. The germline V and J ends were trimmed by 0 bases and 3 bases, with 16 bases remaining between them. From germline, CDR1 is GEAIGNYY and CDR2 EKD. The CDR3 is 16 amino acids. The CDR3 sequence is CACDTVEVQYSDKLIF. CDR3 bases: TGTGCCTGTGACACCGTGGAGGTCCAGTACTCCGATAAACTCATCTTT.

This clone was observed a few times. A far larger clone is a single base away, which makes a read error likely. The same CDR3 is also encoded by other DNA sequences in this sample. The rearrangement uses TRDV1 and TRDJ1, with 10 bases lining up with TRDD3. Assignment of the J gene here rests on matching the DNA to germline, because TCRdb gives none. This CDR3 spans 16 amino acids. Germline CDR1 TSWWSYY, CDR2 QGS. The CDR3 DNA sequence: TGTGCCCTTGGGGAACATACTGGGGGATCTGGCGATAAACTCATCTTT. Its translation is CALGEHTGGSGDKLIF.

As regards this clone: A read error is likely here: a far larger clone is one base away. The sample carries other DNA sequences with the same CDR3. The rearrangement joins TRDV3 to TRDJ1; no clear D. CDR1 is TVYSNPD, CDR2 GDNSRS, per germline (reference sequence). The CDR3 totals 15 residues. V was trimmed by 3 bases and J by 3 bases, leaving 20 bases between them. The CDR3 DNA is TGTGCCTTAACCGGGGTTCCGGACGGCGCCGATAAACTCATCTTT. Protein: CALTGVPDGADKLIF.

In its sample, this clone was seen many times. It is likely a read error: a sequence one base away is far more abundant. The sample carries other DNA sequences with the same CDR3. The genes are TRDV2 and TRDJ1; the match to TRDD3 covers 7 bases. Per germline, CDR1 GEAIGNYY and CDR2 EKD. This CDR3 has 18 amino acids. CDR3 sequence: CACEPLSTGVGYTDKLIF. CDR3 coding DNA: TGCGCCTGTGAGCCCCTCTCTACTGGGGTCGGGTACACCGATAAACTCATCTTT.

Comments on this clone: TCRdb has a much larger clone's protein, which differs at residue 8 from the translation of this DNA, likely because of a read error; what is shown is the protein translated from the DNA. The genes are TRDV1 and TRDJ1, with TRDD3 identical over 8 bases. Because TCRdb records no J gene, it was assigned here through a match of the DNA to germline. The germline V gene encodes CDR1 TSWWSYY and CDR2 QGS. J gave up 4 bases and V 5 bases, and 15 bases lay outside the gene matches. The CDR3 loop spans 17 amino acids. In DNA, the CDR3 is TGTGCTCTTGGGACCGCTTCCCTCTGGGGGAGACACGATAAACTCATCTTT. This translates into CALGTASLWGRHDKLIF.

This clone appeared many times. The protein recorded in TCRdb matches a much larger clone and deviates from this DNA's translation at residue 12, suggesting a read error; the protein here is obtained by translating the DNA. The chain carries TRDV1 and TRDJ1, with 10 bases lining up with TRDD3. Here the J gene came from matching the DNA to germline, since TCRdb omits it. Trimming took 3 bases from V and 0 from J; bases not matched to a gene: 13. This CDR3 comprises 19 residues. Germline loops: CDR1 TSWWSYY, CDR2 QGS. Here the CDR3 DNA reads TGTGCTCTTGGGGAGACTCTCCGACTGGGGGATCAATACACCGATAAACTCATCTTT. It is translated as CALGETLRLGDQYTDKLIF.

A note on this clone: TCRdb records a much larger clone's protein for this DNA, with a difference at residue 13 that likely arises from a read error; the protein given is the translation of the DNA. The chain couples TRDV1 to TRDJ1; TRDD3 matches 7 bases. The J gene comes from matching the DNA to germline here; TCRdb lacks it. Germline CDR1 TSWWSYY, CDR2 QGS. With V trimmed by 0 bases and J by 5 bases, 24 bases remained unmatched. The CDR3 is 21 residues long. The CDR3 region has the DNA TGTGCTCTTGGGGAACTCATCCCTTTGGGACGCTGTATTGGGGGACCAGATAAACTCATCTTT. Translated, it gives CALGELIPLGRCIGGPDKLIF.

This clone was picked up many times. Just one base apart from a much larger clone, this may be a read error. Other nucleotide sequences in the sample specify the same CDR3. V is TRDV1 and J is TRDJ1, with 7 bases identical to TRDD3. In germline, CDR1 is TSWWSYY, CDR2 QGS. This CDR3 has 19 amino acids. The CDR3 is CALGEKIIGILTFTDKLIF. The DNA of the CDR3 is TGTGCCCTTGGGGAAAAAATTATCGGGATACTAACTTTCACCGATAAACTCATCTTT.

This clone was seen a handful of times. TCRdb's entry gives the protein of a much larger clone, which mismatches this DNA's translation at residue 7, likely from a read error; the protein reported here is translated from the DNA. The chain couples TRDV2 to TRDJ3; 8 positions agree with TRDD3. No J gene was available from TCRdb, and it was assigned here by a germline match of the DNA. The CDR3 consists of 21 residues. V was clipped by 2 bases and J by 2 bases; unmatched bases: 16. Per the germline V gene, CDR1 is GEAIGNYY and CDR2 is EKD. The CDR3 region has the DNA TGTGCCTGTGACAAGAGGAACTGGGGGTTCCTTAAGACCTGGGACACCCGACAGATGTTTTTC. Translating gives CACDKRNWGFLKTWDTRQMFF.

This clone was observed a handful of times. The amino acid sequence in TCRdb belongs to a much larger clone and departs from this DNA's translation at residue 13, likely a sequencing read error; the sequence shown is translated from the DNA. The chain recombines TRDV1 with TRDJ1; 9 bases are shared with TRDD3. The J gene comes from matching the DNA to germline here; TCRdb lacks it. Trimming at V came to 0 bases and at J to 4 bases, leaving 12 bases not matched to a gene. Germline CDR1 and CDR2: TSWWSYY and QGS. The CDR3 runs 18 residues. CDR3 amino acids: CALGELSHLGGYIDKLIF. The CDR3 nucleotides read TGTGCTCTTGGGGAACTCTCCCACCTGGGGGGATACATCGATAAACTCATCTTT.

As concerns this clone: This probably arose from a read error, given a far larger clone one base away. Other DNA sequences within the sample encode an identical CDR3. The gene calls are TRDV1 and TRDJ1; 9 nucleotides agree with TRDD3. There are 18 residues in the CDR3. The J segment lost 0 bases and the V segment lost 0 bases, leaving 8 bases of the junction unmatched. CDR1 and CDR2 (germline): TSWWSYY, QGS. The CDR3 here is CALGELAPGGLYTDKLIF. The DNA of the CDR3 is TGTGCTCTTGGGGAACTAGCCCCTGGGGGATTATACACCGATAAACTCATCTTT.

In this sample, this clone turned up a few times. The protein given by TCRdb reflects a much larger clone and differs at residue 4 from this DNA's translation, likely from a read error; the protein shown is the DNA's translation. This sequence joins TRDV2 and TRDJ1, with 12 bases lining up with TRDD3. This CDR3 has 16 amino acids. Unmatched junction bases numbered 7, after V lost 6 bases and J lost 0 bases. CDR1 GEAIGNYY and CDR2 EKD come from the germline V gene. The CDR3 DNA reads as TGTGCCTGTAATCTACTGGGGGATACCTACACCGATAAACTCATCTTT. Protein product: CACNLLGDTYTDKLIF.

This clone was counted at least ten times. The protein held in TCRdb is that of a much larger clone and does not match this DNA's translation at residue 14, likely because of a read error; the protein shown is translated from the DNA. For the V gene the call is TRDV2; the J gene has no call; the D call TRDD3 from the table was never checked on the DNA. The CDR3 totals 16 residues. Germline loops: CDR1 GEAIGNYY, CDR2 EKD. The CDR3 sequence: CACDTGIYRITDKFIF. CDR3 nucleotide sequence: TGTGCCTGTGACACGGGGATTTATAGGATCACCGATAAATTCATCTTT.

There are a few counts of this clone. TCRdb pairs this DNA with a much larger clone's protein that differs at residue 9, likely a read error; the protein shown was translated from the DNA. The J gene is TRDJ1, the V gene TRDV1; 7 nucleotides agree with TRDD3. Assignment of the J gene here rests on matching the DNA to germline, because TCRdb gives none. The CDR3 has 16 residues. J lost 4 bases, V lost 7 bases, and 15 bases had no gene match. Germline V gives CDR1 TSWWSYY, CDR2 QGS. The CDR3 reads CALERLLGGTGDKLIF. CDR3 nucleotides: TGTGCTCTTGAGAGGCTGCTGGGGGGTACTGGCGATAAACTCATCTTT.

This clone was observed a few times. This sequence is one base from a far larger clone and is likely a read error. This chain links TRDV1 with TRDJ1; tentative D call: TRDD3 (5 bases). The J gene is not listed in TCRdb, so it was assigned here from a DNA match to germline. CDR3 size: 15 residues. Germline V gene sequence: CDR1 TSWWSYY, CDR2 QGS. The CDR3 loop is CALGELRLLRAKLIF. CDR3 in DNA: TGTGCTCTCGGGGAACTCCGTCTGCTGAGGGCAAAACTCATCTTT.

This clone has just a few counts. With only one base between it and a far larger clone, this is likely a read error. The same CDR3 also results from other DNA sequences found in this sample. The CDR3 region has the DNA TGTGCTCTTGGGGACCCCTTTCCCACTTACGGCGTGGAGTTTAAACTCATCTTT. Residues: CALGDPFPTYGVEFKLIF. This rearrangement joins TRDV1 to TRDJ1; the D is unclear. Trimming shortened V by 3 bases and J by 7 bases, and 27 bases separated the two germline ends. Germline V gene data show CDR1 as TSWWSYY and CDR2 as QGS. The CDR3 contains 18 residues.